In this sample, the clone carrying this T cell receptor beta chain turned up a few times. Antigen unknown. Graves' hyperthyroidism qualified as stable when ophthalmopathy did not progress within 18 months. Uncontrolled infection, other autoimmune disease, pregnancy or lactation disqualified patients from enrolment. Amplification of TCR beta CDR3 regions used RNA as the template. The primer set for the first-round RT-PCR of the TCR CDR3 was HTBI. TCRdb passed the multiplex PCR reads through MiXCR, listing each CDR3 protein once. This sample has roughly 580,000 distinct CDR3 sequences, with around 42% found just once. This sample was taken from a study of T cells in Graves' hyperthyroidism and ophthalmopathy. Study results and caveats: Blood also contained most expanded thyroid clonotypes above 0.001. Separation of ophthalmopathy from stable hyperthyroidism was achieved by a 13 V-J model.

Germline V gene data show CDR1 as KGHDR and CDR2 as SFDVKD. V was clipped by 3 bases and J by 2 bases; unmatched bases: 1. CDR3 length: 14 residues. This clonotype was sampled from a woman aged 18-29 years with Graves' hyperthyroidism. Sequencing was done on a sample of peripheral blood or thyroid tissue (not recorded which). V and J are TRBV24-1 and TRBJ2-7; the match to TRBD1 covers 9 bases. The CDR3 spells CATSDGDRAYEQYF. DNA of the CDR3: TGTGCCACCAGTGATGGGGACAGGGCCTACGAGCAGTACTTC.